This T cell receptor beta chain emerged from a study of T cell changes during pregnancy in multiple sclerosis (dated by TCRdb to 2018 to 2020). Turning to the overall study: In women with multiple sclerosis, the researchers looked at how the T cell repertoire shifted as pregnancy progressed.

To note about this clone: The clone's antigen remains unknown. Base qualities are not at hand, and no much larger clone is one base apart.

The germline V gene sets CDR1 to SGHTA and CDR2 to FQGTGA. Inclusive of the bounding cysteine and phenylalanine, the CDR3 is 18 residues long. Just the 54-base CDR3 DNA is kept, in frame starting at base 1. V is pruned by 4 bases and J by 7 bases, leaving 18 bases of the junction without a gene match. Library method: the immunoSEQ multiplex PCR assay. Here the immuneACCESS table is served through TCRdb, limited to in-frame sequences with V and J called. Missing clones are a known gap in these copies; in checked studies unresolved V genes cover under half, and the rest lacks a known reason. The sample table contains about 46,000 clones; only one count was recorded for more than 85% of them. The ten largest account for roughly 9.1% of the sample.

Recombination joined TRBV7-3 with TRBJ1-5, with TRBD1 identical over 8 junction bases. Sequencing was performed on CD8+ T cells from peripheral blood mononuclear cells, taken after pregnancy. This TCR was sampled from a female donor with multiple sclerosis, enrolled in a pregnancy study. CDR3 loop: CASSSKPQRTGSLQPQHF. The nucleotides are TGTGCCAGCAGCTCCAAGCCCCAAAGGACAGGGTCTTTACAGCCCCAGCATTTT. The variable domain in full, with residues beyond the CDR3 obtained from the reference TRBV7-3 and TRBJ1-5 genes, is GAGVSQTPSNKVTEKGKYVELRCDPISGHTALYWYRQSLGQGPEFLIYFQGTGAADDSGLPNDRFFAVRPEGSVSTLKIQRTERGDSAVYLCASSSKPQRTGSLQPQHFGDGTRLSIL.